The rows below give T cell receptor beta chains drawn from one sample of a study of T-cell reconstitution after alpha-beta-depleted transplantation in children. MiXCR, applied by TCRdb to the PCR reads, yields one record per CDR3 protein. The sample has approximately 85,000 distinct CDR3 sequences; roughly 15% are singletons. Specimen: PBMCs, mostly from graft donor cells, collected 180 days after TCRalphabeta/CD19-depleted stem cell transplant. These receptors were taken from a male patient between 2 and 10 years old who had a stem cell transplant for acute lymphoblastic leukemia, so the T cells may come from the graft donor. CDR3s include the opening cysteine and the closing phenylalanine or tryptophan. A D gene is named only where the DNA matches it firmly. Some rows have no size entry. The others give once, few or many, or a class for an expanded clone.

V	size	D	J	CDR3	DNA
TRBV20-1	.	.	TRBJ1-6	CSARPGHLPNSPLHF	TGCAGTGCTAGGCCGGGACACCTTCCAAATTCACCCCTCCACTTT
TRBV7-2	.	.	TRBJ2-2	CASSLALDTGELFF	TGTGCCAGCAGCTTAGCGCTGGACACCGGGGAGCTGTTTTTT
TRBV13	few	.	TRBJ1-6	CASSYREYSPLHF	TGTGCCAGCAGCTATAGGGAATACTCACCCCTCCACTTT
TRBV7-9	many	.	TRBJ2-7	CASSPEARQYF	TGTGCCAGCAGCCCGGAGGCTAGGCAGTACTTC
TRBV4-2	medium-sized	.	TRBJ2-7	CASSQGTNEQYF	TGTGCCAGCAGCCAAGGGACTAACGAGCAGTACTTC
TRBV28	.	TRBD1	TRBJ1-5	CASSFYRDSYSNQPQHF	TGTGCCAGCAGTTTTTACCGGGACAGTTATAGCAATCAGCCCCAGCATTTT
TRBV12-3/TRBV12-4	.	.	TRBJ2-2	CASSSHGAPLNTGELFF	TGTGCCAGCAGTTCGCATGGGGCCCCGTTGAACACCGGGGAGCTGTTTTTT
TRBV27	.	.	TRBJ2-7	CATRRYRAVDEQYF	TGTGCCACCCGTCGGTACCGGGCAGTTGACGAGCAGTACTTC
TRBV12-3/TRBV12-4	few	TRBD2	TRBJ2-5	CASSLGLALGAETQYF	TGTGCCAGCAGTTTAGGACTAGCCCTTGGCGCGGAGACCCAGTACTTC
TRBV10-3	.	.	TRBJ2-7	CATTPGFTYEQYF	TGTGCCACTACCCCCGGGTTCACCTACGAGCAGTACTTC
TRBV7-9	few	TRBD1	TRBJ1-2	CASSLRDRGTYGYTF	TGTGCCAGCAGCCTCCGGGACAGGGGCACCTACGGCTACACCTTC
TRBV7-2	.	.	TRBJ1-3	CASSLGGKRGRNTIYF	TGTGCCAGCAGCTTAGGGGGGAAGAGGGGCAGAAACACCATATATTTT
TRBV9	few	.	TRBJ2-2	CASSVSGTTGELFF	TGTGCCAGCAGTGTATCAGGAACCACCGGGGAGCTGTTTTTT
TRBV20-1	few	.	TRBJ1-5	CSARDGTLNSNQPQHF	TGCAGTGCTAGAGATGGGACACTTAATAGCAATCAGCCCCAGCATTTT